The 27 T cell receptor beta chains below all came from one sample that was sequenced in a study of T cell responses to AZD1222 COVID-19 vaccine. Sequencing was performed with immunoSEQ multiplex PCR; in TCRdb, only in-frame clones are kept and a portion is missing. The sample lists more than 95,000 clones, approximately 90% occurring once. The source material was peripheral blood, sampled on day 0 of MenACWY control vaccination. All receptors come from an adult in good health.

The chain links TRBV5-5 to TRBJ1-2; a possible D gene is TRBD1 (5 bases). The V end was cut by 0 bases, the J end by 4 bases, with 13 bases between. CDR3 length: 15 amino acids. Germline V gene data show CDR1 as SGHKS and CDR2 as YYEKEE (reference sequence). CDR3 in amino acids: CASSLGQGGAYGYTF. The CDR3 nucleotides read TGTGCCAGCAGCTTGGGGCAGGGTGGAGCCTATGGCTACACCTTC.

V and J are TRBV11-3 and TRBJ1-2; TRBD1 agrees at 12 bases. From germline, CDR1 is SGHNT and CDR2 YENEEA. The CDR3 runs to 16 residues. V was clipped by 6 bases and J by 2 bases; unmatched bases: 7. The chain's CDR3 is CASRVPGQGANYGYTF. The CDR3 coding sequence is TGTGCCAGCAGGGTCCCGGGACAGGGGGCCAACTATGGCTACACCTTC.

This clone was detected once. V and J are TRBV28 and TRBJ1-5, with D unresolved. V was shortened by 2 bases and J by 6 bases, with 5 bases between the two germline ends. CDR3 size: 12 residues. In germline, CDR1 is MDHEN, CDR2 SYDVKM. CDR3 loop: CASSLEGQPQHF. The CDR3 DNA reads as TGTGCCAGCAGTTTAGAAGGTCAGCCCCAGCATTTT.

The V and J genes are TRBV4-1 and TRBJ1-6, with D perhaps TRBD1 (5 bases). The V gene's germline CDR1 is MGHRA and CDR2 YSYEKL. The CDR3 consists of 19 residues. V gave up 4 bases and J gave up 0 bases, with 19 bases separating them. CDR3 DNA sequence: TGCGCCAGCAGCCCAGACGCCCAGGGTGACTACTCCTATAATTCACCCCTCCACTTT. Protein: CASSPDAQGDYSYNSPLHF.

V gene TRBV18 combines with J gene TRBJ2-2; D tentatively reads TRBD1 or TRBD2 (5 bases each). Germline V gene data show CDR1 as KGHSH and CDR2 as LQKENI. The CDR3 extends over 15 amino acids. V gave up 3 bases and J gave up 7 bases, with 15 bases separating them. DNA of the CDR3: TGTGCCAGCTCACCGGGCCCAGGGAGTGGCGGGGAGCTGTTTTTT. This encodes CASSPGPGSGGELFF.

The J gene is TRBJ1-1, the V gene TRBV7-8; D gene unclear. V lost 1 base and J 0 bases, leaving 9 bases between the germline ends. Germline V gene data show CDR1 as SGHVS and CDR2 as FQNEAQ. The CDR3 consists of 15 residues. The CDR3 nucleotides read TGTGCCAGCAGCTTAGTTGACTTTATGAACACTGAAGCTTTCTTT. Translating gives CASSLVDFMNTEAFF.

This clone has only one observation. The chain is built from TRBV5-4 and TRBJ1-4; weak D call: TRBD1 (6 bases). Trimming cost V 4 bases and J 8 bases, with 15 bases left between them. The germline V gene has CDR1 SGHNT and CDR2 YYREEE (reference sequence). CDR3 length equals 14 residues. CDR3 sequence reads: CASSLQGSVEKLFF. CDR3 nucleotide sequence: TGTGCCAGCAGCCTACAGGGAAGTGTCGAAAAACTGTTTTTT.

This chain joins TRBV11-3 and TRBJ2-1; 10 bases agree with TRBD2. CDR1 and CDR2 from the germline V gene are SGHNT and YENEEA. The CDR3 has 15 amino acids. With 6 bases clipped from V and 8 bases from J, the junction kept 10 bases outside the gene matches. CDR3 protein: CASSLIAGGGDEQFF. The CDR3 nucleotides are TGTGCCAGCAGTCTAATAGCGGGAGGTGGTGATGAGCAGTTCTTC.

The chain joins TRBV27 to TRBJ1-3, with 9 nucleotides matching TRBD1. Germline lookup yields CDR1 MNHEY and CDR2 SMNVEV (reference sequence). The CDR3 sequence is 15 residues long. Trimming at V came to 4 bases and at J to 4 bases, leaving 5 bases not matched to a gene. CDR3 sequence reads: CASSSQGAIGNTIYF. CDR3 nucleotides: TGTGCCAGCAGTTCACAGGGGGCTATAGGAAACACCATATATTTT.

The chain carries TRBV7-3 and TRBJ2-1; 7 bases map to TRBD2. After removal of 1 base from V and 3 bases from J, the junction contained 6 bases not matched to a gene. The CDR3 is 16 amino acids. Germline V lookup: CDR1 SGHTA, CDR2 FQGTGA. The CDR3 here is CASSLIGGGNYNEQFF. Written as DNA, the CDR3 is TGTGCCAGCAGCTTAATTGGGGGAGGGAACTACAATGAGCAGTTCTTC.

This chain joins TRBV9 and TRBJ1-1; no clear D gene. Germline CDR1 SGDLS, CDR2 YYNGEE. The CDR3 loop spans 13 amino acids. Trimming removed 0 bases from V and 1 base from J, with 4 bases in between. Here the CDR3 reads CASSVGWNTEAFF. The DNA for the CDR3 is TGTGCCAGCAGCGTAGGGTGGAACACTGAAGCTTTCTTT.

The chain is built from TRBV11-2 and TRBJ2-7, with D tentatively TRBD2 (5 bases). Germline lookup yields CDR1 SGHAT and CDR2 FQNNGV. This CDR3 region has 14 residues. With 1 base removed from V and 4 bases from J, the gap between germline ends came to 11 bases. The CDR3 spells CASSLGGSGYEQYF. CDR3 DNA sequence: TGTGCCAGCAGCTTAGGAGGGTCGGGGTACGAGCAGTACTTC.

V gene TRBV4-3 combines with J gene TRBJ1-2; no definite D call. The CDR3 totals 14 residues. Germline CDR1 LGHNA, CDR2 YSLEER. The ends were cut back, 3 bases at V and 3 bases at J, with 11 bases in the middle. In nucleotides, the CDR3 is TGCGCCAGCAGCCACCTCGGGAGCTACTATGGCTACACCTTC. Its translation: CASSHLGSYYGYTF.

The chain links TRBV4-3 to TRBJ1-6; D remains ambiguous. The CDR3 runs to 16 residues. Trimming cost V 6 bases and J 0 bases, with 12 bases left between them. In germline, CDR1 is LGHNA, CDR2 YSLEER. The CDR3 here is CASSQRASSYNSPLHF. CDR3 bases: TGCGCCAGCAGTCAGAGAGCAAGCTCCTATAATTCACCCCTCCACTTT.

The chain carries TRBV11-3 and TRBJ2-1, with 10 nucleotides matching TRBD2. The junction had 12 bases not matched to a gene; V was cut back by 4 bases and J by 0 bases. Germline V CDR1 and CDR2: SGHNT, YENEEA. This CDR3 spans 19 amino acids. CDR3 DNA: TGTGCCAGCAGCTCCATGGGGAAAGCGGGAGGGAGCTCCTACAATGAGCAGTTCTTC. The encoded protein is CASSSMGKAGGSSYNEQFF.

The chain joins TRBV5-1 to TRBJ2-3; 8 bases are shared with TRBD2. J lost 4 bases, V lost 6 bases, and 7 bases had no gene match. The CDR3 covers 14 residues. CDR1 SGHRS and CDR2 YFSETQ come from the germline V gene. DNA for the CDR3: TGCGCCAGCAACCGGGGGGGACTATCAGATACGCAGTATTTT. It specifies CASNRGGLSDTQYF. Full variable domain (missing parts from reference TRBV5-1 and TRBJ2-3): KAGVTQTPRYLIKTRGQQVTLSCSPISGHRSVSWYQQTPGQGLQFLFEYFSETQRNKGNFPGRFSGRQFSNSRSEMNVSTLELGDSALYLCASNRGGLSDTQYFGPGTRLTVL.

V is TRBV6-2 or TRBV6-3 and J is TRBJ2-2, with 7 bases aligning to TRBD1. Germline V gives CDR1 MNHEY, CDR2 SVGEGT. The V segment lost 5 bases and the J segment 0 bases; nucleotides outside the gene matches: 3. The length of the CDR3 is 15 residues. The CDR3 DNA reads TGTGCCAGCAGTCCCGGGACAGCGAACACCGGGGAGCTGTTTTTT. The encoded protein is CASSPGTANTGELFF.

The chain combines TRBV7-3 with TRBJ1-1; D is possibly TRBD1 (5 bases). CDR3 length equals 15 residues. Trimming pared 2 bases from V and 0 bases from J, leaving 10 bases between. Germline values: CDR1 SGHTA, CDR2 FQGTGA. CDR3 nucleotide sequence: TGTGCCAGCAGCTTAGGGACTAACCTGAACACTGAAGCTTTCTTT. This sequence encodes CASSLGTNLNTEAFF.

V is TRBV13 and J is TRBJ1-1, with a tentative D call TRBD1 (6 bases). V shed 6 bases and J shed 6 bases, with 11 bases lying between them. This CDR3 is 12 amino acids long. Germline CDR1 and CDR2: PRHDT and FYEKMQ (reference sequence). CDR3 sequence: CASSPRGAEAFF. Here the CDR3 DNA reads TGTGCCAGCAGTCCCAGGGGAGCTGAAGCTTTCTTT.

V usage is TRBV28 and J usage is TRBJ1-4; no definite D call. The CDR3 is 13 amino acids. Deletions cut 6 bases from V and 7 bases from J, with 12 bases between. From germline, CDR1 is MDHEN and CDR2 SYDVKM. The CDR3 nucleotides are TGTGCCAGCAGATCGAACAGCGGTGAAAAACTGTTTTTT. Its translation: CASRSNSGEKLFF.

This rearrangement joins TRBV10-1 to TRBJ2-1; 9 bases are a match to TRBD2. Germline CDR1 reads WNHNN; CDR2 reads SYGVQD (reference sequence). Trimming at V came to 10 bases and at J to 7 bases, leaving 11 bases not matched to a gene. The CDR3 is 14 residues long. The CDR3 region is CATSGREGPNEQFF. As DNA, the CDR3 is TGCGCCACCAGCGGGCGGGAGGGCCCGAATGAGCAGTTCTTC.

In this sample, this clone turned up a few times. The chain has TRBV19 and TRBJ2-1; 10 positions match TRBD2. The CDR3 is 14 residues long. Germline assignment: CDR1 LNHDA and CDR2 SQIVND (reference sequence). V trimming: 4 bases; J trimming: 10 bases; junction bases outside the gene matches: 7. CDR3 bases: TGTGCCAGTAGTAATCTAGCGGGAGCAGGGGAGCAGTTCTTC. Translation gives CASSNLAGAGEQFF. Based on the CDR3 plus reference TRBV19 and TRBJ2-1, the full variable domain is DGGITQSPKYLFRKEGQNVTLSCEQNLNHDAMYWYRQDPGQGLRLIYYSQIVNDFQKGDIAEGYSVSREKKESFPLTVTSAQKNPTAFYLCASSNLAGAGEQFFGPGTRLTVL.

The CDR3: CASSDWGGSTDTQYF. Here the CDR3 DNA reads TGTGCCAGCAGTGACTGGGGGGGGAGCACAGATACGCAGTATTTT. The chain has TRBV6-4 and TRBJ2-3; TRBD2 matches 7 bases. Germline CDR1 MRHNA, CDR2 SNTAGT. V lost 1 base to trimming and J lost 0 bases; unmatched junction nucleotides: 1. The CDR3 sequence is 15 residues long.

This chain uses TRBV6-5 with TRBJ1-1, with a possible D match to TRBD1 (5 bases). Germline V gene lookup returns CDR1 MNHEY and CDR2 SVGAGI. Trimming removed 6 bases from V and 1 base from J, with 9 bases in between. This CDR3 has 13 amino acids. CDR3 sequence: CASRGRANTEAFF. Here the CDR3 DNA reads TGTGCCAGCAGGGGACGAGCGAACACTGAAGCTTTCTTT.

A note on this clone: The identical CDR3 is also encoded by other nucleotide sequences in the sample. This sequence joins TRBV5-1 and TRBJ2-5, with TRBD1 as a possible D gene (6 bases). Trimming stripped 4 bases from V and 4 bases from J, with 11 bases between. This CDR3 is 13 amino acids long. Germline lookup yields CDR1 SGHRS and CDR2 YFSETQ. CDR3 in DNA: TGCGCCAGCAGCCTCTCAGGGGTAGAGACCCAGTACTTC. Translated: CASSLSGVETQYF. The whole variable domain, remainder taken from reference TRBV5-1 and TRBJ2-5, is KAGVTQTPRYLIKTRGQQVTLSCSPISGHRSVSWYQQTPGQGLQFLFEYFSETQRNKGNFPGRFSGRQFSNSRSEMNVSTLELGDSALYLCASSLSGVETQYFGPGTRLLVL.

CDR3 residues: CASSLSSGDQRLRGQFF. The CDR3 DNA is TGTGCCAGCAGCTTAAGCTCAGGGGATCAGCGCCTACGGGGGCAGTTCTTC. The V and J genes are TRBV7-3 and TRBJ2-1; maybe TRBD1 (6 bases). Germline CDR1 reads SGHTA; CDR2 reads FQGTGA. The CDR3 consists of 17 residues. Trimming cost V 1 base and J 12 bases, with 25 bases left between them. Drawing the rest from reference TRBV7-3 and TRBJ2-1, the complete variable domain is GAGVSQTPSNKVTEKGKYVELRCDPISGHTALYWYRQSLGQGPEFLIYFQGTGAADDSGLPNDRFFAVRPEGSVSTLKIQRTERGDSAVYLCASSLSSGDQRLRGQFFGPGTRLTVL.

The rearrangement links TRBV7-9 to TRBJ1-5, with D hard to call. The germline V gene has CDR1 SEHNR and CDR2 FQNEAQ (reference sequence). The ends were cut back, 5 bases at V and 6 bases at J, with 8 bases in the middle. This CDR3 has 12 residues. In DNA form, the CDR3 reads TGTGCCAGCAGCCTACTGGGTCAGCCCCAGCATTTT. This codes for CASSLLGQPQHF.